The 5 T cell receptor beta chains in this list originate from one sample, sequenced in a study of blood T cell repertoires in COVID-19. TCRdb keeps only in-frame clones here, not all; method: immunoSEQ multiplex PCR. Altogether some 200,000 clones are present, approximately 90% being singletons, with the ten largest covering roughly 0.9%. The sequenced material came from peripheral blood. The receptors derive from a young woman who had recovered from COVID-19.

The J gene is TRBJ2-2, the V gene TRBV4-3; tentatively, D is TRBD1 (6 bases). There are 17 residues in the CDR3. V was cut by 4 bases and J by 3 bases, with 18 bases left in between. Germline V gives CDR1 LGHNA, CDR2 YSLEER. The chain's CDR3 is CASSRKYRDTDTGELFF. The CDR3 DNA reads as TGCGCCAGCAGCCGTAAGTACCGGGACACCGACACCGGGGAGCTGTTTTTT.

The V and J genes are TRBV2 and TRBJ1-1; D uncertain. Trimming shortened V by 5 bases and J by 4 bases, and 17 bases separated the two germline ends. The CDR3 totals 15 residues. From germline, CDR1 is SNHLY and CDR2 FYNNEI. CDR3 sequence reads: CASSLAPGSGTEAFF. CDR3 DNA: TGTGCCAGCAGTCTCGCCCCGGGGAGCGGCACTGAAGCTTTCTTT.

This clone appeared a few times. The chain carries TRBV27 and TRBJ2-3; tentative D call: TRBD2 (6 bases). The CDR3 length is 15 residues. Trimming pared 2 bases from V and 4 bases from J, leaving 13 bases between. Germline CDR1 and CDR2: MNHEY and SMNVEV (reference sequence). The CDR3 region has the DNA TGTGCCAGCAGTTTACTACTAGCTCGACCAGATACGCAGTATTTT. Its translation is CASSLLLARPDTQYF.

The rearrangement uses TRBV19 and TRBJ1-1, with D perhaps matching TRBD1 (5 bases). Germline CDR1 is LNHDA and CDR2 is SQIVND (reference sequence). This CDR3 has 14 residues. V lost 6 bases and J lost 1, with 12 bases in between. In nucleotides, the CDR3 is TGTGCCAGTAGCCTCTCCGGGGGGAACACTGAAGCTTTCTTT. The encoded protein is CASSLSGGNTEAFF.

CDR3 loop: CASSMVGRGNTEAFF. The CDR3 DNA reads as TGTGCCAGTAGTATGGTCGGCAGGGGGAACACTGAAGCTTTCTTT. V gene TRBV19 combines with J gene TRBJ1-1, with D perhaps TRBD1 (6 bases). Trimming took off 3 bases at V and 1 base at J, with 12 bases between the two ends. This CDR3 spans 15 amino acids. Germline V gene data show CDR1 as LNHDA and CDR2 as SQIVND (reference sequence).